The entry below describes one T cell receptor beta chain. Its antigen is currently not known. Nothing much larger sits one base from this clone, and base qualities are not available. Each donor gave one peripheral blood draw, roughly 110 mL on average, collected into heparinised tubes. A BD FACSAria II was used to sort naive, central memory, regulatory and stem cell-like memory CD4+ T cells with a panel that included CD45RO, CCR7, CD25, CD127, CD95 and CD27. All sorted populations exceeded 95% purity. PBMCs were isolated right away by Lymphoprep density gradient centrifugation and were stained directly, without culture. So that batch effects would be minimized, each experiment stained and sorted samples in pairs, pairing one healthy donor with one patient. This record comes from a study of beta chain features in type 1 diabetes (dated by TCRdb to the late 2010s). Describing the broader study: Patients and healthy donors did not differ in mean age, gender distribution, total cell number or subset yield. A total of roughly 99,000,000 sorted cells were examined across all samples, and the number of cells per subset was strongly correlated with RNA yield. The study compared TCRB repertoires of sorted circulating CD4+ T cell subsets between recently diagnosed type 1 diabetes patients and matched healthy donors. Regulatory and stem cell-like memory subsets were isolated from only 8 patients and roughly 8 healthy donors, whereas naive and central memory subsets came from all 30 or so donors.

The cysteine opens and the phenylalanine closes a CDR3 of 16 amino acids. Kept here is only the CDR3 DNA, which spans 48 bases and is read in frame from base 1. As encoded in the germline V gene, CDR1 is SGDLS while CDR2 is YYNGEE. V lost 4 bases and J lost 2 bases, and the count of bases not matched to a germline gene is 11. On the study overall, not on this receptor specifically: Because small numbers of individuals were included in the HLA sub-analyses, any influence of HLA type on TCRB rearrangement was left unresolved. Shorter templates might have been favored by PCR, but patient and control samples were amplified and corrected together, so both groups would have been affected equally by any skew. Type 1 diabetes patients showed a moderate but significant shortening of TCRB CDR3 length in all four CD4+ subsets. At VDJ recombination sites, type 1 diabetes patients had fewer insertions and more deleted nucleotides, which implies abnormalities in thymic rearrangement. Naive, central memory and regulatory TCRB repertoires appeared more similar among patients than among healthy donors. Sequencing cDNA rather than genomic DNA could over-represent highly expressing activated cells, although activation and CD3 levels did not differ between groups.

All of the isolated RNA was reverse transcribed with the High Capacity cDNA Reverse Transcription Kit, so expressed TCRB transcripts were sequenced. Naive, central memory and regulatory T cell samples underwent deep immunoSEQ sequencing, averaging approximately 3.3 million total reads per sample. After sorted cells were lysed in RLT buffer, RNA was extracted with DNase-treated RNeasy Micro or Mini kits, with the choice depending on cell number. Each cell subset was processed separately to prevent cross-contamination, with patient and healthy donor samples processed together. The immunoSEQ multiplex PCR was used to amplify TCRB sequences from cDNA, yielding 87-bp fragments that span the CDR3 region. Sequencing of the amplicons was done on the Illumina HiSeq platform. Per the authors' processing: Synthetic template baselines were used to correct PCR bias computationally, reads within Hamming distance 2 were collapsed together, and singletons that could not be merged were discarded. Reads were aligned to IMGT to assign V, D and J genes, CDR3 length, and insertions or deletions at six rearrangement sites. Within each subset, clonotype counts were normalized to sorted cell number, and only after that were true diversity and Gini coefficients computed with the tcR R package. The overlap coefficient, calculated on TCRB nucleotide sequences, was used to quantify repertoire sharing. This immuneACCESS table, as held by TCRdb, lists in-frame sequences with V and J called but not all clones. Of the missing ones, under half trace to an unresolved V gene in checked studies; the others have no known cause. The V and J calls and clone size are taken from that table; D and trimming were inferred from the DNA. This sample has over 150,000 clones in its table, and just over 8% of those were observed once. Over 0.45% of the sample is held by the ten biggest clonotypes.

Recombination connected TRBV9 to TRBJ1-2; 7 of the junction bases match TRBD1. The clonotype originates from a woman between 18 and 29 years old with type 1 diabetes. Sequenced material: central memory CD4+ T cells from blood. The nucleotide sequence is TGTGCCAGCAGCACTGCCGCCGGGACAGAGAACTATGGCTACACCTTC. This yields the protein CASSTAAGTENYGYTF.